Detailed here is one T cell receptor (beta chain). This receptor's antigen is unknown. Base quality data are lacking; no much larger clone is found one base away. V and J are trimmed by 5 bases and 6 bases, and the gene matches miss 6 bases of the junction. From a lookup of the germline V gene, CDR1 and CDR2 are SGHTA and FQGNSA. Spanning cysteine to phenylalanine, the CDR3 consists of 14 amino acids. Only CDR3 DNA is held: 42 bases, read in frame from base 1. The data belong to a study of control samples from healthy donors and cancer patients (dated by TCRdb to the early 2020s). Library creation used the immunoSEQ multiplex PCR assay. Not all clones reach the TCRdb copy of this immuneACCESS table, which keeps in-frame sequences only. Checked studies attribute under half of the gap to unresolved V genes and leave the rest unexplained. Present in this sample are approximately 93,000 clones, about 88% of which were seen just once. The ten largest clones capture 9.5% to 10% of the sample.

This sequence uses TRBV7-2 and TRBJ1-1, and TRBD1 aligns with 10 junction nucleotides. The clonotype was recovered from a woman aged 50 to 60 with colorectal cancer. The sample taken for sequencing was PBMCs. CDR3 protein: CASSDRQGAAEAFF. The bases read TGTGCCAGCAGCGACCGACAGGGGGCGGCTGAAGCTTTCTTT.